These 21 T cell receptor beta chains came from one sample sequenced in a study of T cells in Graves' hyperthyroidism and ophthalmopathy. Regions amplified from RNA transcripts were the TCR beta CDR3 regions. Researchers ran a first-round RT-PCR on the TCR CDR3 using the HTBI primer set. TCRdb recomputed calls from the multiplex PCR reads with MiXCR, one row per CDR3 protein. The sample holds approximately 560,000 distinct CDR3 sequences, less than 20% seen once. The sample comprised blood. These receptors were collected from a woman in her 30s with Graves' hyperthyroidism.

This sequence joins TRBV7-2 and TRBJ1-4; possible D gene TRBD1, 5 bases. V was clipped by 0 bases and J by 8 bases, with 16 bases between them. The germline V gene has CDR1 SGHTA and CDR2 FQGNSA. The CDR3 contains 16 residues. CDR3 sequence: CASSLAPPGGHEKLFF. Here the CDR3 DNA reads TGTGCCAGCAGCTTAGCCCCCCCGGGGGGTCACGAAAAACTGTTTTTT.

The chain carries TRBV5-1 and TRBJ2-1, with 8 bases aligning to TRBD2. The V segment lost 4 bases and the J segment 8 bases; nucleotides outside the gene matches: 14. Germline V gives CDR1 SGHRS, CDR2 YFSETQ. The CDR3 runs 16 residues. CDR3 loop: CASSLPLDGRADEQFF. In nucleotides, the CDR3 is TGCGCCAGCAGCCTTCCTCTAGACGGGAGGGCCGATGAGCAGTTCTTC.

This chain uses TRBV29-1 with TRBJ2-2; D gene unclear. The CDR3 extends over 15 amino acids. Between the trimmed V and J ends, which lost 7 bases and 0 bases, there was a span of 15 bases. Germline CDR1 and CDR2: SQVTM and ANQGSEA. CDR3 in DNA: TGCAGCGCCTACCCCCGTGGGCCGAACACCGGGGAGCTGTTTTTT. This gives the protein CSAYPRGPNTGELFF.

The table lists this clonotype with many counts. The chain has TRBV5-1 and TRBJ2-3; TRBD2 agrees at 13 bases. Germline lookup yields CDR1 SGHRS and CDR2 YFSETQ. V dropped 3 bases and J dropped 0; count of bases not matched to a gene: 7. This CDR3 contains 18 residues. CDR3 sequence: CASSSLGTSGTSTDTQYF. The CDR3 DNA reads as TGCGCCAGCAGCTCCCTCGGGACTAGCGGGACTAGCACAGATACGCAGTATTTT.

This clonotype was counted at least ten times. This chain joins TRBV2 and TRBJ2-5, with 15 bases that match TRBD2. The V segment lost 3 bases and the J segment 13 bases; nucleotides outside the gene matches: 6. Germline V gene lookup returns CDR1 SNHLY and CDR2 FYNNEI. This CDR3 spans 14 amino acids. The CDR3 spells CASSEWTSGRALYF. The DNA of the CDR3 is TGTGCCAGCAGTGAGTGGACTAGCGGGAGGGCCTTGTACTTC.

In this sample, this clonotype turned up a few times. The CDR3 nucleotides read TGTGCCAGCAGCCAGGGACCGGGCAGGGGATACACCGGGGAGCTGTTTTTT. This translates into CASSQGPGRGYTGELFF. The chain carries TRBV7-9 and TRBJ2-2; a possible D gene is TRBD1 (6 bases). This CDR3 spans 17 amino acids. V was pared by 5 bases and J by 3 bases, with 19 bases between. CDR1 is SEHNR, CDR2 FQNEAQ, per germline (reference sequence). Filled out from reference TRBV7-9 and TRBJ2-2, the complete variable domain reads DTGVSQNPRHKITKRGQNVTFRCDPISEHNRLYWYRQTLGQGPEFLTYFQNEAQLEKSRLLSDRFSAERPKGSFSTLEIQRTEQGDSAMYLCASSQGPGRGYTGELFFGEGSRLTVL.

The V call is TRBV18, the J call TRBJ2-7; TRBD1 aligns across 9 bases. J gave up 5 bases and V 1 base, and 15 bases lay outside the gene matches. This CDR3 is built from 18 residues. CDR1 is KGHSH, CDR2 LQKENI, per germline. The CDR3 region is CASSPLGFRGTGSNEQYF. CDR3 bases: TGTGCCAGCTCACCACTGGGGTTTCGAGGGACAGGGTCCAACGAGCAGTACTTC.

This chain uses TRBV18 with TRBJ2-7; D remains unclear. V lost 0 bases and J 4 bases, leaving 7 bases between the germline ends. CDR3 length: 13 residues. Germline CDR1 and CDR2: KGHSH and LQKENI. CDR3 sequence: CASSPPGKYEQYF. The CDR3 nucleotides read TGTGCCAGCTCACCACCAGGGAAGTACGAGCAGTACTTC.

J is TRBJ2-7 and V is TRBV14; D possibly matches TRBD1 or TRBD2 (5 bases each). The V gene's germline CDR1 is SGHDN and CDR2 FVKESK. Trimming removed 4 bases from V and 1 base from J, with 23 bases in between. The CDR3 contains 18 residues. The CDR3 DNA reads TGTGCCAGCAGCCCCCACTCGGGGCTAGCCACGAGATCCTACGAGCAGTACTTC. This gives the protein CASSPHSGLATRSYEQYF.

V is TRBV27 and J is TRBJ2-5; D gene uncertain. This CDR3 has 13 residues. With 7 bases removed from V and 5 bases from J, the gap between germline ends came to 14 bases. CDR1 and CDR2 from the germline V gene are MNHEY and SMNVEV (reference sequence). CDR3 in DNA: TGTGCCAGCACAAGTTTGGTTAGCGAGACCCAGTACTTC. It is translated as CASTSLVSETQYF.

V gene TRBV12-3 or TRBV12-4 combines with J gene TRBJ2-3; TRBD1 might be the D (5 bases). The CDR3 has 15 amino acids. The ends were cut back, 0 bases at V and 3 bases at J, with 10 bases in the middle. CDR3 sequence: CASSLAGAATDTQYF. The DNA for the CDR3 is TGTGCCAGCAGTTTAGCAGGGGCGGCGACAGATACGCAGTATTTT.

The chain combines TRBV4-3 with TRBJ2-7; D remains ambiguous. V gave up 0 bases and J gave up 5 bases, with 17 bases separating them. This CDR3 is built from 16 residues. Germline V gene sequence: CDR1 LGHNA, CDR2 YSLEER. The CDR3 is CASSQESGEGVDEQYF. CDR3 coding DNA: TGCGCCAGCAGCCAAGAATCCGGTGAAGGAGTCGACGAGCAGTACTTC.

This chain links TRBV7-8 with TRBJ2-5; 7 bases match TRBD2. Germline CDR1 reads SGHVS; CDR2 reads FQNEAQ. After removal of 2 bases from V and 1 base from J, the junction contained 7 bases not matched to a gene. CDR3 length: 16 amino acids. Here the CDR3 reads CASSLSELAAQETQYF. Here the CDR3 DNA reads TGTGCCAGCAGCTTATCCGAGCTAGCGGCCCAAGAGACCCAGTACTTC.

This clonotype came up many times. The rearrangement links TRBV6-1 to TRBJ2-3; D uncertain. Trimming pared 5 bases from V and 1 base from J, leaving 13 bases between. Germline loops: CDR1 MNHNS, CDR2 SASEGT. The length of the CDR3 is 15 residues. The CDR3 is CASSYGWSRTDTQYF. CDR3 sequence (DNA): TGTGCCAGCAGTTATGGGTGGAGTCGCACAGATACGCAGTATTTT.

Concerning this clonotype itself: Being one base from a much bigger clone, this may be a read error. The V gene is TRBV28, the J gene TRBJ2-3; D tentatively fits TRBD1 or TRBD2 (7 bases each). The CDR3 runs to 14 residues. Germline loops: CDR1 MDHEN, CDR2 SYDVKM. The CDR3 loop is CAGRQAGQQDTQYF. The DNA of the CDR3 is TGTGCCGGCAGACAAGCGGGACAGCAAGATACGCAGTATTTT.

The sample holds many counts of this clonotype. V is TRBV5-8 and J is TRBJ2-1; 9 positions agree with TRBD1. CDR3 length: 16 amino acids. CDR1 is SGHTS and CDR2 is YDEGEE in the germline V gene. The ends lost 3 bases at V and 2 bases at J; junction bases unmatched: 6. CDR3 DNA sequence: TGTGCCAGCAGCTCGGGACAGGGATTCACCTACAATGAGCAGTTCTTC. Its protein is CASSSGQGFTYNEQFF.

At least ten counts were recorded for this clonotype. V is TRBV20-1 and J is TRBJ2-1, with D possibly matching TRBD1 (5 bases). CDR1 and CDR2 (germline): DFQATT, SNEGSKA (reference sequence). The CDR3 spans 11 residues. The V gene lost 5 bases and the J gene lost 6 bases, with 8 bases spanning the gap. The CDR3 coding sequence is TGCAGTGCTGAACAGGTCAATGAGCAGTTCTTC. Its translation is CSAEQVNEQFF.

This clonotype occurred a few times. The genes are TRBV3-1 and TRBJ2-7, with 16 bases fitting TRBD2. The CDR3 covers 17 residues. V gave up 4 bases and J gave up 7 bases; unmatched junction bases: 10. The germline V gene encodes CDR1 LGHDT and CDR2 YNNKEL (reference sequence). CDR3 DNA: TGTGCCAGCAGCCGACTGGGACTAGCGGGAGGGCCGCGGGAGCAGTACTTC. Its protein product is CASSRLGLAGGPREQYF.

The rearrangement joins TRBV6-2 or TRBV6-3 to TRBJ2-1; the match to TRBD1 covers 8 bases. This CDR3 is built from 16 residues. Germline-derived CDR1 and CDR2 are MNHEY and SVGEGT. Trimming took 5 bases from V and 1 from J; bases not matched to a gene: 7. The CDR3 nucleotides are TGTGCCAGCAGTCCGACGGGGACAGGATCCTACAATGAGCAGTTCTTC. Protein: CASSPTGTGSYNEQFF.

Only a few counts were recorded for this clonotype. The V and J genes are TRBV30 and TRBJ1-1, with 7 bases fitting TRBD1. Germline V gene data show CDR1 as GTSNPN and CDR2 as SVGIG (reference sequence). The CDR3 has 13 amino acids. The CDR3 nucleotides read TGTGCACTGGATCAGGGGGGTAACGCTGGAGCTTTCTTT. Translated, it gives CALDQGGNAGAFF. Filled out from reference TRBV30 and TRBJ1-1, the complete variable domain reads SQTIHQWPATLVQPVGSPLSLECTVEGTSNPNLYWYRQAAGRGLQLLFYSVGIGQISSEVPQNLSASRPQDRQFILSSKKLLLSDSGFYLCALDQGGNAGAFFGQGTRLTVV.

This clonotype was observed at least ten times. J is TRBJ1-3 and V is TRBV12-3 or TRBV12-4; 8 bases align to TRBD1. V lost 5 bases to trimming and J lost 2 bases; unmatched junction nucleotides: 5. The CDR3 runs to 15 residues. CDR3 region: CASSKQGEPGNTIYF. CDR3 DNA: TGTGCCAGCAGTAAACAGGGGGAGCCTGGAAACACCATATATTTT.